This TCR beta chain was sequenced in a study of T cells after yellow fever vaccination (dated by TCRdb to about 2019). For context, the study as a whole: The SMART-Seq v4 Ultra Low Input RNA kit was used to prepare libraries from fractions with low cell numbers. Blood was drawn at multiple timepoints before and after primary and secondary immunization, with bulk PBMC replicates and cell subsets isolated. To track T-cell clones before and after primary and booster YFV17D yellow fever vaccination, bulk TCR alpha and beta repertoires were sequenced longitudinally. Two healthy male donors, one aged 18 to 30 and one aged 30 to 40 years, were included in the cohort. Here is what the overall study found, with its caveats: Compared with the primary T-cell response, the secondary T-cell response was weaker but faster, peaking on day 5 rather than day 15. FACS-sorted repertoires could contain abundant contaminating clonotypes from the bulk population, so computational filtering was required. A small fraction of clonotypes appeared in both the CD4 and CD8 compartments, likely as a result of convergent recombination. Only a couple of donors were included in the study, so the extent to which the findings can be generalized is limited. Most clones expanded after primary vaccination were re-detected after the booster (almost 98% of CD4 and roughly 87% of CD8), suggesting broad memory maintenance.

The germline ends are 11 bases apart after V is trimmed by 0 bases and J by 0 bases. Inclusive of the bounding cysteine and phenylalanine, the CDR3 is 16 residues long. Only the CDR3 region is kept as DNA, spanning 48 bases read in frame from base 1. From a lookup of the germline V gene, CDR1 and CDR2 are SGHRS and YFSETQ. This sample's treatment or condition label indicates: live attenuated yellow fever vaccine strain. PBMCs were isolated from peripheral blood using a standard Ficoll-Paque protocol. Dynabeads CD4 and CD8 positive selection kits were used to isolate CD4 and CD8 T-cell fractions. RNA was extracted with TriZol from bulk PBMCs, CD4 and CD8 fractions, and dextramer-positive and dextramer-negative fractions. This clonotype showed up many times. Its antigen target is currently unknown. Base-call qualities are not available, and no considerably larger clone is one nucleotide away. The sequencer listed for this sample is Illumina NovaSeq 6000. TCR cDNA was synthesized by 5'RACE template switching, which introduced a universal primer site and unique molecular identifiers. cDNA synthesis was primed from both the TCR alpha and TCR beta constant segments. Two PCR steps were used to amplify libraries, with sample barcodes and sequencing adapters being added in the second step. Libraries were sequenced on Illumina HiSeq 2500 (2x100 bp) or NovaSeq (2x150 bp). Per the source publication's procedure: Demultiplexing of reads and collapsing into UMI consensus sequences were performed with MIGEC, and V(D)J alignment was carried out with MiXCR. Vaccine-responding clonotypes were identified with edgeR using replicate PBMC samples, with FDR below 0.01 and a log2 fold change above 5 up to day 15 being required. Each bulk clonotype was labeled CD4 or CD8 based on which sequenced repertoire, CD4 or CD8, contained the clonotype at higher abundance. TCRdb applied fastp at Q25 and MiXCR to the public reads, then kept only in-frame beta chains. Identical CDR3 proteins give one entry, which carries the most common genes and DNA. TCRdb, rather than the study authors, made the V and J calls. The sample profile shows about 320,000 distinct CDR3 sequences; approximately 11% of them were found once. The ten largest account for 3% to 3.5% of the sample.

The material sequenced was CD4+ T cells sorted from PBMCs, taken 45 days after the yellow fever booster vaccination. The sequence came from a man younger than 30 who received the YFV17D yellow fever vaccine. The chain is assembled from TRBV5-1 and TRBJ2-3; the D gene lacks a confident call. CDR3 region: CASSLALVTSTDTQYF. The nucleotide sequence is TGCGCCAGCAGCTTGGCCTTGGTAACCAGCACAGATACGCAGTATTTT.